The next 30 T cell receptor beta chains were all read from a single sample in a study of T cell changes during pregnancy in multiple sclerosis. The table came from immunoSEQ multiplex PCR; TCRdb's copy has only in-frame clones and leaves some out. The data show more than 35,000 clones, roughly 93% seen once. Material: CD4+ T cells from peripheral blood mononuclear cells, obtained in the second trimester of pregnancy. These receptor sequences come from a female donor with multiple sclerosis, enrolled in a pregnancy study.

The chain uses TRBV25-1 and TRBJ2-1; 14 nucleotides match TRBD2. The CDR3 is made up of 16 amino acids. Germline V lookup: CDR1 MGHDK, CDR2 SYGVNS. V lost 0 bases and J lost 8; bases outside the gene matches: 3. The CDR3 DNA follows: TGTGCCAGCAGTGAATATCGACTAGCGGGGGGGGATGAGCAGTTCTTC. Encoded protein: CASSEYRLAGGDEQFF.

V is TRBV6-5 and J is TRBJ2-5; 8 bases map to TRBD1. Germline V gene data show CDR1 as MNHEY and CDR2 as SVGAGI. The CDR3 is made up of 15 amino acids. Trimming at V came to 4 bases and at J to 0 bases, leaving 4 bases not matched to a gene. CDR3 DNA sequence: TGTGCCAGCAGTTCCTCAGGGGGCAACCAAGAGACCCAGTACTTC. Residues: CASSSSGGNQETQYF.

J is TRBJ2-5 and V is TRBV5-1, with 9 bases identical to TRBD1. The V and J ends lost 0 bases and 2 bases, in that order; junction bases with no gene match: 5. This CDR3 has 16 amino acids. Per germline, CDR1 SGHRS and CDR2 YFSETQ. CDR3 sequence: CASSLEYGQGQETQYF. Written as DNA, the CDR3 is TGCGCCAGCAGCTTGGAGTACGGACAGGGGCAAGAGACCCAGTACTTC.

The V and J genes are TRBV5-1 and TRBJ1-5; D ambiguous. Germline V gene data show CDR1 as SGHRS and CDR2 as YFSETQ. The CDR3 has 15 amino acids. V was shortened by 1 base and J by 4 bases, with 12 bases between the two germline ends. CDR3 bases: TGCGCCAGCAGCTTGAATCCGGGATTGAATCAGCCCCAGCATTTT. It translates to CASSLNPGLNQPQHF.

The V call is TRBV29-1, the J call TRBJ2-3, with TRBD1 identical over 9 bases. The CDR3 length is 13 residues. Germline values: CDR1 SQVTM, CDR2 ANQGSEA. Unmatched junction bases numbered 9, after V lost 7 bases and J lost 7 bases. The CDR3 loop is CSANTGGGNTQYF. Here the CDR3 DNA reads TGCAGCGCTAACACAGGGGGCGGAAATACGCAGTATTTT.

Remarks on this clone: The junction departs from germline at one end; a sequencing error may be responsible. The CDR3 protein is CSVEGAGAWDRQLF. The CDR3 nucleotides read TGCAGCGTTGAAGGGGCAGGGGCCTGGGACCGTCAGCTCTTC. J is TRBJ2-1 and V is TRBV29-1, with D possibly matching TRBD1 (6 bases). This CDR3 has 14 amino acids. Per the germline V gene, CDR1 is SQVTM and CDR2 is ANQGSEA.

The rearrangement links TRBV5-1 to TRBJ2-7, with TRBD1 matching over 8 bases. V lost 4 bases, J lost 7 bases, and 13 bases stayed unmatched. Germline values: CDR1 SGHRS, CDR2 YFSETQ. The CDR3 spans 15 residues. In nucleotides, the CDR3 is TGCGCCAGCAGCCCCTTAGGACAGGGACGGGGGGAGCAGTACTTC. Translation: CASSPLGQGRGEQYF.

The chain has TRBV7-9 and TRBJ2-7; D remains unclear. The germline V and J ends were trimmed by 1 base and 6 bases, with 4 bases remaining between them. Germline V CDR1 and CDR2: SEHNR, FQNEAQ (reference sequence). The CDR3 has 11 amino acids. CDR3 residues: CASSLGPEQYF. The CDR3 nucleotides are TGTGCCAGCAGCTTAGGGCCCGAGCAGTACTTC. The full variable domain, completed using reference TRBV7-9 and TRBJ2-7, is DTGVSQNPRHKITKRGQNVTFRCDPISEHNRLYWYRQTLGQGPEFLTYFQNEAQLEKSRLLSDRFSAERPKGSFSTLEIQRTEQGDSAMYLCASSLGPEQYFGPGTRLTVT.

This clone is a singleton in its sample. This chain uses TRBV4-3 with TRBJ2-3; the D gene is possibly TRBD1 (6 bases). In germline, CDR1 is LGHNA, CDR2 YSLEER. V lost 1 base to trimming and J lost 2 bases, with 13 bases between them. The CDR3 has 16 amino acids. The CDR3 nucleotides read TGCGCCAGCAGCCAAGTGGGCAGGGGCTTCACAGATACGCAGTATTTT. Encoded protein: CASSQVGRGFTDTQYF.

The chain joins TRBV2 to TRBJ1-5, with TRBD1 as a possible D gene (6 bases). Germline CDR1 reads SNHLY; CDR2 reads FYNNEI. The CDR3 has 13 amino acids. V was clipped by 4 bases and J by 4 bases, with 8 bases between them. DNA for the CDR3: TGTGCCAGCAGTGCTGACAGGAATCAGCCCCAGCATTTT. It encodes CASSADRNQPQHF.

V and J are TRBV7-2 and TRBJ2-5, with 7 nucleotides matching TRBD2. The CDR3 has 14 residues. Trimming removed 4 bases from V and 9 bases from J; junction bases left unmatched: 11. Germline V gene sequence: CDR1 SGHTA, CDR2 FQGNSA. The CDR3 region has the DNA TGTGCCAGCAGCTCGAAAGCGGGAAGGAACCCCCAGTACTTC. This translates into CASSSKAGRNPQYF.

This chain connects TRBV11-2 to TRBJ2-7; TRBD1 matches 10 bases. The CDR3 covers 16 residues. V lost 5 bases and J lost 4; bases outside the gene matches: 11. Germline V gene sequence: CDR1 SGHAT, CDR2 FQNNGV. CDR3 DNA: TGTGCCAGCAGCGCCATTAGAGACAGGGGGCGGTACGAGCAGTACTTC. Encoded protein: CASSAIRDRGRYEQYF. The whole variable domain, filled in from reference TRBV11-2 and TRBJ2-7, reads EAGVAQSPRYKIIEKRQSVAFWCNPISGHATLYWYQQILGQGPKLLIQFQNNGVVDDSQLPKDRFSAERLKGVDSTLKIQPAKLEDSAVYLCASSAIRDRGRYEQYFGPGTRLTVT.

The gene calls are TRBV6-6 and TRBJ1-4; 7 bases are a match to TRBD1. The germline CDR1 and CDR2 sequences are MNHNY and SVGAGI (reference sequence). V shed 0 bases, J shed 7 bases, and the junction held 5 bases outside the gene matches. This CDR3 is 15 amino acids long. The chain's CDR3 is CASSYSQGVLEKLFF. CDR3 nucleotides: TGTGCCAGCAGTTACTCGCAGGGGGTGCTTGAAAAACTGTTTTTT.

The chain is built from TRBV9 and TRBJ2-1, with 7 bases aligning to TRBD2. V shed 2 bases, J shed 6 bases, and the junction held 8 bases outside the gene matches. Germline V CDR1 and CDR2: SGDLS, YYNGEE. This CDR3 region has 15 residues. The CDR3 DNA reads as TGTGCCAGCAGCGTCCGCCCGGGGGGTTCCAATGAGCAGTTCTTC. It specifies CASSVRPGGSNEQFF.

J is TRBJ1-5 and V is TRBV2; TRBD1 might be the D (6 bases). CDR3 length: 14 amino acids. The germline V gene has CDR1 SNHLY and CDR2 FYNNEI. Trimming took 6 bases from V and 0 from J, leaving 9 bases between them. For the CDR3, the DNA is TGTGCCAGCAGGTGGGACACTAGCAATCAGCCCCAGCATTTT. It codes for CASRWDTSNQPQHF.

This clone has just one count. The chain combines TRBV7-9 with TRBJ2-7; tentative D call: TRBD1 (5 bases). The V end lost 3 bases, the J end lost 3 bases, and 12 bases lay between the germline ends. The CDR3 is made up of 14 amino acids. Germline CDR1 reads SEHNR; CDR2 reads FQNEAQ (reference sequence). The CDR3 protein is CASSFGAKGYEQYF. DNA of the CDR3: TGTGCCAGCAGCTTTGGGGCTAAGGGCTACGAGCAGTACTTC.

The genes are TRBV11-2 and TRBJ2-5; 9 positions agree with TRBD2. In germline, CDR1 is SGHAT, CDR2 FQNNGV. The CDR3 covers 15 residues. Germline trimming cut 5 bases from V and 0 bases from J; bases unmatched to any gene: 4. This CDR3 is CASSARTSDQETQYF. CDR3 bases: TGTGCCAGCAGCGCCCGGACTAGCGACCAAGAGACCCAGTACTTC.

The chain links TRBV29-1 to TRBJ2-1; D is possibly TRBD2 (6 bases). The germline CDR1 and CDR2 sequences are SQVTM and ANQGSEA. The CDR3 has 16 amino acids. Trimming stripped 2 bases from V and 7 bases from J, with 21 bases between. The CDR3 nucleotides read TGCAGCGTTGAACGTAGTGGAACACGGGGACTTAATGAGCAGTTCTTC. Translating it yields CSVERSGTRGLNEQFF.

V usage is TRBV19 and J usage is TRBJ2-6; D is undetermined. CDR3 length equals 15 residues. V was pared by 3 bases and J by 0 bases, with 6 bases between. CDR1 and CDR2 from the germline V gene are LNHDA and SQIVND (reference sequence). The CDR3 nucleotides are TGTGCCAGTAGTATGAGTGGCTCTGGGGCCAACGTCCTGACTTTC. Protein: CASSMSGSGANVLTF.

The rearrangement joins TRBV15 to TRBJ2-1; 15 nucleotides align to TRBD2. The V gene's germline CDR1 is LNHNV and CDR2 YYDKDF (reference sequence). J was trimmed by 4 bases and V by 0 bases; bases with no gene match: 10. This CDR3 comprises 20 residues. The CDR3 sequence is CATSRESPGTSGGLYNEQFF. The CDR3, as DNA: TGTGCCACCAGCAGAGAGTCCCCCGGGACTAGCGGGGGGCTATACAATGAGCAGTTCTTC.

The V and J genes are TRBV19 and TRBJ2-2; a weak D match, TRBD1 (7 bases). This CDR3 contains 16 residues. The V and J ends lost 5 bases and 13 bases respectively, with 26 bases between them. Germline V CDR1 and CDR2: LNHDA, SQIVND (reference sequence). This CDR3 is CASSPARQEGAGRLFF. Here the CDR3 DNA reads TGTGCCAGTAGTCCCGCTCGGCAGGAGGGGGCAGGGAGGCTGTTTTTT.

The chain joins TRBV7-9 to TRBJ1-1; D call uncertain. There are 13 residues in the CDR3. CDR1 SEHNR and CDR2 FQNEAQ come from the germline V gene (reference sequence). V was shortened by 0 bases and J by 11 bases, with 13 bases between the two germline ends. The CDR3 DNA reads TGTGCCAGCAGCTTAGCGGTCGGCATCGGGGCTTTCTTT. Translating gives CASSLAVGIGAFF.

The chain combines TRBV5-1 with TRBJ2-2, with unresolved D. Trimming left V 1 base short and J 6 bases short, with 7 bases between. Germline assignment: CDR1 SGHRS and CDR2 YFSETQ. The CDR3 is made up of 13 amino acids. The CDR3 spells CASSLLIAGELFF. The CDR3 DNA follows: TGCGCCAGCAGCTTGTTAATAGCCGGGGAGCTGTTTTTT.

V gene TRBV9 combines with J gene TRBJ1-5; 8 bases map to TRBD1. This CDR3 comprises 17 residues. The V segment lost 3 bases and the J segment 5 bases; nucleotides outside the gene matches: 13. The germline gives CDR1 SGDLS, CDR2 YYNGEE. The CDR3 loop reads CASSAPGQDIRDQPQHF. For the CDR3, the DNA is TGTGCCAGCAGCGCCCCGGGACAGGATATTCGGGATCAGCCCCAGCATTTT.

The table lists this clone with a count of one. V usage is TRBV19 and J usage is TRBJ2-2; D is perhaps TRBD2 (6 bases). This CDR3 is 15 amino acids long. Germline lookup yields CDR1 LNHDA and CDR2 SQIVND (reference sequence). With 5 bases removed from V and 0 bases from J, the gap between germline ends came to 10 bases. DNA for the CDR3: TGTGCCAGTAGTTCCCGGGGGACGAACACCGGGGAGCTGTTTTTT. Its protein product is CASSSRGTNTGELFF.

This rearrangement joins TRBV19 to TRBJ1-1, with 7 bases identical to TRBD1. Looked up from germline, CDR1 is LNHDA and CDR2 is SQIVND (reference sequence). The CDR3 is 11 residues long. In nucleotides, the CDR3 is TGTGGAACAGGGGTTTACACTGAAGCTTTCTTT. It encodes CGTGVYTEAFF.

This chain uses TRBV6-1 with TRBJ1-2; 7 nucleotides line up with TRBD1. With 6 bases clipped from V and 4 bases from J, the junction kept 8 bases outside the gene matches. The germline V gene encodes CDR1 MNHNS and CDR2 SASEGT. The CDR3 consists of 14 residues. For the CDR3, the DNA is TGTGCCAGCAGCGTTGGACAGGCACCCTATGGCTACACCTTC. Its protein product is CASSVGQAPYGYTF.

The V gene is TRBV5-1, the J gene TRBJ2-1, with 14 positions matching TRBD2. Unmatched junction bases numbered 7, after V lost 4 bases and J lost 4 bases. CDR1 is SGHRS, CDR2 YFSETQ, per germline. The CDR3 covers 17 residues. This CDR3 reads CASSSGLAGGSYNEQFF. The CDR3 DNA reads TGCGCCAGCAGCAGCGGACTAGCGGGAGGCTCTTACAATGAGCAGTTCTTC.

This sequence joins TRBV23-1 and TRBJ2-7, with 10 bases that match TRBD1. TRBV23-1 is reported as an ORF; its role is uncertain. CDR3 length equals 13 residues. Trimming at V came to 6 bases and at J to 5 bases, leaving 4 bases not matched to a gene. The CDR3 nucleotides read TGCGCCAGCAGCCCGGGACAGGGGAACGAGCAGTACTTC. Protein: CASSPGQGNEQYF.

The chain recombines TRBV5-1 with TRBJ2-7; 10 nucleotides align to TRBD2. With 3 bases clipped from V and 4 bases from J, the junction kept 16 bases outside the gene matches. Germline V gene lookup returns CDR1 SGHRS and CDR2 YFSETQ. CDR3 length equals 18 residues. The DNA for the CDR3 is TGCGCCAGCAGCTGGCCTAGATCTCTAGCGGGGGACCTGTACGAGCAGTACTTC. Protein product: CASSWPRSLAGDLYEQYF.